The 3 T cell receptor beta chains below all came from one sample that was sequenced in a study of cytomegalovirus exposure and HLA in healthy donors. The PCR ran on 60 Vbeta and 13 Jbeta primers. Assay used: immunoSEQ multiplex PCR; TCRdb lists only in-frame clones, some missing. The table includes approximately 120,000 clones, around 72% detected once. The sample taken for sequencing was PBMCs. The source is a man aged 30-40 years in good health and CMV-seronegative.

This chain uses TRBV21-1 with TRBJ1-6. TRBV21-1 represents a pseudogene. This CDR3 comprises 14 residues. The CDR3 sequence: CASSPPGEGSPLHF. The DNA for the CDR3 is TGTGCCAGCAGCCCGCCAGGGGAGGGTTCACCCCTCCACTTT.

This clone was picked up a small number of times. The chain links TRBV5-4 to TRBJ2-7; 8 bases agree with TRBD2. The length of the CDR3 is 14 residues. The junction had 9 bases not matched to a gene; V was cut back by 5 bases and J by 5 bases. The germline gives CDR1 SGHNT, CDR2 YYREEE (reference sequence). As DNA, the CDR3 is TGTGCCAGCAGAACCGGGACTAGACTTGACGAGCAGTACTTC. Translated, it gives CASRTGTRLDEQYF.

The chain recombines TRBV27 with TRBJ1-2, with TRBD1 matching over 7 bases. The CDR3 loop spans 15 amino acids. V dropped 2 bases and J dropped 8; count of bases not matched to a gene: 11. The germline V gene encodes CDR1 MNHEY and CDR2 SMNVEV (reference sequence). CDR3 nucleotides: TGTGCCAGCAGTTTAAGTCAGGGGGACCTATTAGGCTACACCTTC. Amino acid sequence: CASSLSQGDLLGYTF.